The clone carrying this T cell receptor beta chain was found many times. The target antigen is unknown. The data belong to a study of molecular identifiers for immune sequencing clone quantification. General study findings and limits: Clonotypes topping 20 RNA copies carried over 98% of effector molecules but under 1% of naive ones. Shared barcodes on identical TCR molecules could underestimate the sizes of highly expanded clones.

Preparation of the bulk TCR libraries relied on previously described methods and listed TCR primers. TCRdb used MiXCR to reprocess the PCR reads, holding one entry per CDR3 protein. The table records about 640,000 distinct CDR3 sequences, 20% of them present only once. Researchers sorted naive CD8 T cells as cells that were CD8+CD4-CCR7+CD45RA+. The CDR3 totals 13 residues. Trimming cost V 8 bases and J 0 bases, with 13 bases left between them. Germline values: CDR1 GTSNPN, CDR2 SVGIG (reference sequence). This receptor was identified in a human donor in good health. Some libraries in this study had Jurkat cell RNA spiked in. Input material: naive CD8+ T cells from blood, with Jurkat cell RNA spiked in. As for subset: FACS-sorted CD8+CD4-CCR7+CD45RA+ naive T cells. The J gene is TRBJ1-1, the V gene TRBV30; D gene ambiguous. The CDR3 bases are TGTGCCCAACACCTAGACATGAACACTGAAGCTTTCTTT. This encodes CAQHLDMNTEAFF. Full variable domain (missing parts from reference TRBV30 and TRBJ1-1): SQTIHQWPATLVQPVGSPLSLECTVEGTSNPNLYWYRQAAGRGLQLLFYSVGIGQISSEVPQNLSASRPQDRQFILSSKKLLLSDSGFYLCAQHLDMNTEAFFGQGTRLTVV.